This T cell receptor beta chain appears in the sequencing data of a study of post-analysis software for immune sequencing data. For the study at large: The patients showed relapsing-remitting, secondary progressive and progressive-relapsing multiple sclerosis courses.

Study results and limitations: With TRBV5-6, TRBV5-1 and TRBV20-1 included, about five TRBV segments were more frequent in patients than in controls.

Every TCR beta cDNA library bore unique molecular identifiers. There were 1 to 10 million T cells, and 400,000 to 650,000 cDNA molecules came from them. One entry per CDR3 protein results from TCRdb running MiXCR on the PCR reads. Here the sample spans roughly 800,000 distinct CDR3 sequences, approximately 50% being singletons. Worth noting for this clonotype: As yet, its antigen is unknown.

Germline values: CDR1 LNHNV, CDR2 YYDKDF (reference sequence). V dropped 0 bases and J dropped 13; count of bases not matched to a gene: 13. This CDR3 spans 16 amino acids. The chain joins TRBV15 to TRBJ2-5; 11 bases match TRBD2. The clonotype originates from a girl between 5 and 17 years old with multiple sclerosis. Sequencing used blood. Here the CDR3 reads CATSRDRLAGRSVRYF. In nucleotides, the CDR3 is TGTGCCACCAGCAGAGATCGACTAGCGGGAAGATCGGTCCGGTACTTC.